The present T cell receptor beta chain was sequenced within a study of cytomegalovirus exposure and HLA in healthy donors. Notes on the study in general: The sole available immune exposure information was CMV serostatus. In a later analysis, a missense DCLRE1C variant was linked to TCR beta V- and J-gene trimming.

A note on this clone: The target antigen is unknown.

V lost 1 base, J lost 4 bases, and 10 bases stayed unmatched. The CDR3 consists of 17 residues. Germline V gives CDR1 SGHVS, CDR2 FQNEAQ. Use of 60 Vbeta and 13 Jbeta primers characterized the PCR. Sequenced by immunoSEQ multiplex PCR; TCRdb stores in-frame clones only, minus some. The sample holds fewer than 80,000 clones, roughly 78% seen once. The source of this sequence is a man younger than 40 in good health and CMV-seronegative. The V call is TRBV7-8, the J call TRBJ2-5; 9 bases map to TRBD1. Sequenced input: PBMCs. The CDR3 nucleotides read TGTGCCAGCAGCTTAGGGCTGGGACAGGGAAGTCCAGAGACCCAGTACTTC. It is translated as CASSLGLGQGSPETQYF.